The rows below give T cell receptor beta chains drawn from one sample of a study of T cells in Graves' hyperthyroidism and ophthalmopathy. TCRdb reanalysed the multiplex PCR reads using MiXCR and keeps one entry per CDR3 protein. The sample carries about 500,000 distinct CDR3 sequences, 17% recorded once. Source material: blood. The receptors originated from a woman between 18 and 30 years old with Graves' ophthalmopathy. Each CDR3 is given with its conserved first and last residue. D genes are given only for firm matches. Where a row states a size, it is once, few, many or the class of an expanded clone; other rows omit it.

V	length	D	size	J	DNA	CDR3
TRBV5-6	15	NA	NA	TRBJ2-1	TGTGCCAACAGCTGGGTGACCAGCTCCTACAATGAGCAGTTCTTC	CANSWVTSSYNEQFF
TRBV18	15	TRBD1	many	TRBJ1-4	TGTGCCAGCTCAGCACGACAGGGAACTAATGAAAAACTGTTTTTT	CASSARQGTNEKLFF
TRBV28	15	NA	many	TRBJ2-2	TGTGCCAGCAGTTCCTTAGACAGGCACACCGGGGAGCTGTTTTTT	CASSSLDRHTGELFF
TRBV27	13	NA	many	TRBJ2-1	TGTGCCAGCAGTTGGACTTATGTGCATGAGCAGTTCTTC	CASSWTYVHEQFF
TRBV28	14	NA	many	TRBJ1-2	TGTGCCAGCAGTTTATCCCAGGGGAGCTATGGCTACACCTTC	CASSLSQGSYGYTF
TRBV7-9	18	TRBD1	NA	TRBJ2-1	TGTGCCAGCAGCCCGGGACAGGGGGCTTCATTGGTCTGGAATGAGCAGTTCTTC	CASSPGQGASLVWNEQFF
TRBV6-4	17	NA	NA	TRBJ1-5	TGTGCCAGCAGTGGTATTTTGGTGGGATATAGCAATCAGCCCCAGCATTTT	CASSGILVGYSNQPQHF
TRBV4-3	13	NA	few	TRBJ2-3	TGCGCCAGCAGCCAAGATGATCGGAATACGCAGTATTTT	CASSQDDRNTQYF
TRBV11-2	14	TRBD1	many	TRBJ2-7	TGTGCCAGCAGCTTTGACAGGGGCCCCTACGAGCAGTACTTC	CASSFDRGPYEQYF
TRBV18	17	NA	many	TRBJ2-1	TGTGCCAGCTCACCAGAGAAGGTAGGGAAGACCTACAATGAGCAGTTCTTC	CASSPEKVGKTYNEQFF
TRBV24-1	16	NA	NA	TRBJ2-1	TGTGCCACCAGTCGGGCGGTAGGGGCAATTTACAATGAGCAGTTCTTC	CATSRAVGAIYNEQFF
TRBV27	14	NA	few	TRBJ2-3	TGTGCCAGCAGTTTATTGGGTATCGCAGATACGCAGTATTTT	CASSLLGIADTQYF
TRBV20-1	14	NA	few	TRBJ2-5	TGCAGTGCTAGAGATATCGAGGGCCAAGAGACCCAGTACTTC	CSARDIEGQETQYF
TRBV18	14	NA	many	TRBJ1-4	TGTGCCAGCTCACCCAGCCGGACTAATGAAAAACTGTTTTTT	CASSPSRTNEKLFF
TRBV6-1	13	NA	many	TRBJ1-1	TGTGCCAGCATCGGGCGGTGGGACACTGAAGCTTTCTTT	CASIGRWDTEAFF
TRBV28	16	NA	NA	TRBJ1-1	TGTGCCAGCAGCACGCCGCAAGGTGGTATGAACACTGAAGCTTTCTTT	CASSTPQGGMNTEAFF
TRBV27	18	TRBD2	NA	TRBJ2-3	TGTGCCAGCAGTTTACCCGGGACTAGCGGGATGCACACAGATACGCAGTATTTT	CASSLPGTSGMHTDTQYF
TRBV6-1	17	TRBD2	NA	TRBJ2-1	TGTGCCAGCAGTGAAGGGTCTCTCGGCGGGGGTAGCAATGAGCAGTTCTTC	CASSEGSLGGGSNEQFF
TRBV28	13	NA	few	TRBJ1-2	TGTGCCAGTGAGGGCGGGCGAGGCTATGGCTACACCTTC	CASEGGRGYGYTF
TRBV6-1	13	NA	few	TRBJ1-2	TGTGCCAGCGACTATGTCTCTAACTATGGCTACACCTTC	CASDYVSNYGYTF
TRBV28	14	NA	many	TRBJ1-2	TGTGCCAGCAGCGGGGAGGGCTGGGGCTATGGCTACACCTTC	CASSGEGWGYGYTF
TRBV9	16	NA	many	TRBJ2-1	TGTGCCAGCAGCCCAGGGTCCCCAAGCTCCTACAATGAGCAGTTCTTC	CASSPGSPSSYNEQFF
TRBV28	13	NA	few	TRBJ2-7	TGTGCCAGCAGTTTTATCCCCTCCTACGAGCAGTACTTC	CASSFIPSYEQYF
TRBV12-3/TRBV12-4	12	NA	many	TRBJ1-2	TGTGCCACCCCGGGCCAGGGCCATGGCTACACCTTC	CATPGQGHGYTF
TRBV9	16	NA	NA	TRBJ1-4	TGTGCCAGCAGCGCGGGACCGACAGGCACTAATGAAAAACTGTTTTTT	CASSAGPTGTNEKLFF